The rows below give T cell receptor beta chains drawn from one sample of a study of control samples from healthy donors and cancer patients. Clones were sequenced by immunoSEQ multiplex PCR, and TCRdb holds only the in-frame ones, with some missing. The sample carries 40,000 to 45,000 clones, 70% recorded once. Sequences were obtained from formalin-fixed, paraffin-embedded tissue. These receptor sequences come from a male donor with melanoma. CDR3s include the opening cysteine and the closing phenylalanine or tryptophan. D genes are given only for firm matches. Clone size is stated in some rows and not others, as once, few, many or a class when expanded.

NA	TRBJ2-3	NA	TRBV7-8	CASSLGSGTDTQYF	TGTGCCAGCAGCTTAGGTTCCGGGACAGATACGCAGTATTTT
NA	TRBJ1-3	TRBD1	TRBV15	CATATGGSGNTIYF	TGTGCCACCGCCACAGGGGGCAGTGGAAACACCATATATTTT
few	TRBJ1-6	NA	TRBV2	CASRGTGTPLHF	TGTGCCAGCAGGGGTACTGGTACACCCCTCCACTTT
NA	TRBJ2-5	NA	TRBV4-1	CASSQVGLETQYF	TGCGCCAGCAGCCAAGTTGGGTTGGAGACCCAGTACTTC
NA	TRBJ2-7	NA	TRBV18	CASYGGGTYEQYF	TGTGCCAGCTATGGAGGGGGAACCTACGAGCAGTACTTC
NA	TRBJ1-6	TRBD1	TRBV28	CASSFGTGVSPLHF	TGTGCCAGCAGTTTTGGGACAGGGGTGTCACCCCTCCACTTT
NA	TRBJ1-1	NA	TRBV9	CASSVIKNTEAFF	TGTGCCAGCAGCGTAATCAAAAACACTGAAGCTTTCTTT
NA	TRBJ2-3	NA	TRBV15	CATSSVVRYTDTQYF	TGTGCCACCAGCAGTGTTGTCCGATACACAGATACGCAGTATTTT
NA	TRBJ2-1	NA	TRBV28	CASSLSSAGPSYNEQFF	TGTGCCAGCAGTTTAAGCTCGGCCGGTCCGTCGTATAATGAGCAGTTCTTC
once	TRBJ2-3	TRBD1	TRBV9	CASSVEGTGTDTQYF	TGTGCCAGCAGCGTAGAAGGGACAGGCACAGATACGCAGTATTTT
NA	TRBJ2-5	NA	TRBV19	CASSPRVRGGGETQYF	TGTGCCAGTAGTCCCCGGGTTCGGGGAGGAGGGGAGACCCAGTACTTC
NA	TRBJ2-2	TRBD1	TRBV19	CASSATGGTGELFF	TGTGCCAGTAGCGCAACAGGGGGCACCGGGGAGCTGTTTTTT
NA	TRBJ2-3	NA	TRBV27	CASRSGGRGADTQYF	TGTGCCAGCAGATCCGGGGGACGTGGCGCAGATACGCAGTATTTT
NA	TRBJ2-3	TRBD2	TRBV5-1	CASSIGTSGNTDTQYF	TGCGCCAGCAGCATCGGGACTAGCGGGAACACAGATACGCAGTATTTT
few	TRBJ2-7	TRBD1	TRBV27	CASSTFPGQVHEQYF	TGTGCCAGCAGTACATTCCCGGGACAGGTCCACGAGCAGTACTTC
NA	TRBJ2-7	NA	TRBV21-1	CASSKARRIAGEGYEQYF	TGTGCCAGCAGCAAAGCGCGCAGAATAGCGGGAGAGGGCTACGAGCAGTACTTC
NA	TRBJ1-1	NA	TRBV18	CASSPTNGLVNTEAFF	TGTGCCAGCTCACCAACCAACGGCTTGGTGAACACTGAAGCTTTCTTT
NA	TRBJ2-2	NA	TRBV3-1/TRBV3-2	CASSQVPSGELFF	TGTGCCAGCAGCCAAGTTCCCTCCGGGGAGCTGTTTTTT
NA	TRBJ2-5	NA	TRBV27	CASSTSGAETQYF	TGTGCCAGCAGTACCTCAGGGGCAGAGACCCAGTACTTC
few	TRBJ1-2	TRBD1	TRBV7-6	CASSGLPTGDYGYTF	TGTGCCAGCAGCGGACTCCCGACAGGGGACTATGGCTACACCTTC
NA	TRBJ2-4	TRBD2	TRBV4-2	CASSQEGTRGENIQYF	TGTGCCAGCAGCCAAGAGGGGACTAGGGGGGAAAACATTCAGTACTTC
few	TRBJ2-5	NA	TRBV7-3	CASSLVGALRETQYF	TGTGCCAGCAGCTTAGTGGGAGCCCTGAGGGAGACCCAGTACTTC
once	TRBJ1-2	TRBD1	TRBV5-1	CASSPTGSRGYTF	TGCGCCAGCAGCCCGACAGGGTCTAGGGGCTACACCTTC
few	TRBJ1-5	NA	TRBV19	CASTPENNQPQHF	TGTGCCAGTACCCCCGAGAACAATCAGCCCCAGCATTTT
NA	TRBJ1-3	NA	TRBV7-8	CASSSSTATDSGNTIYF	TGTGCCAGCAGCTCCTCAACAGCAACCGACTCTGGAAACACCATATATTTT